This T cell receptor beta chain was profiled in a study of identical twins. MiXCR was run by TCRdb on the 5' RACE reads, yielding one entry per CDR3 protein. The sample holds a few hundred thousand distinct CDR3 sequences; around 9.7% are singletons and the top ten take more than 8%. The length of the CDR3 is 14 residues. Per germline, CDR1 SGHRS and CDR2 YFSETQ. Trimming removed 4 bases from V and 5 bases from J; junction bases left unmatched: 8. This clonotype was obtained from a woman in her fifties or sixties in good health. Specimen: naive T cells sorted from blood. The chain has TRBV5-1 and TRBJ1-1, with 7 bases lining up with TRBD1. The CDR3 nucleotides read TGCGCCAGCAGCCCCCGACAGGGAATGACTGAAGCTTTCTTT. Amino acids: CASSPRQGMTEAFF.